This T cell receptor beta chain emerged from a study of blood T cell repertoires in COVID-19. In the study overall: T cells, B-cell-depleted T cells, or PBMCs supplied cDNA or gDNA.

Data came from immunoSEQ multiplex PCR; TCRdb stores just in-frame clones and leaves some out. The sample lists more than 400,000 clones, roughly nine tenths seen once, with around 0.7% in the top ten. This CDR3 region has 17 residues. Germline V CDR1 and CDR2: MDHEN, SYDVKM. Trimming took 4 bases from V and 1 from J; bases not matched to a gene: 10. Participant ages covered about 18 to 90 years across 25 or so US areas. Which cohort a participant joined came from the clinical history participants gave. Each recovered donor of Cohort 3 presented with two negative PCRs, clearance, or symptom resolution.

This clonotype was obtained from a young woman who had recovered from COVID-19. The rearrangement links TRBV28 to TRBJ1-3; 7 bases map to TRBD1. Input material: PBMCs or T cells enriched from blood (not recorded which). Here the CDR3 reads CASSSEGRGRSGNTIYF. The CDR3 DNA sequence: TGTGCCAGCAGTTCCGAGGGCAGGGGGAGGTCTGGAAACACCATATATTTT.